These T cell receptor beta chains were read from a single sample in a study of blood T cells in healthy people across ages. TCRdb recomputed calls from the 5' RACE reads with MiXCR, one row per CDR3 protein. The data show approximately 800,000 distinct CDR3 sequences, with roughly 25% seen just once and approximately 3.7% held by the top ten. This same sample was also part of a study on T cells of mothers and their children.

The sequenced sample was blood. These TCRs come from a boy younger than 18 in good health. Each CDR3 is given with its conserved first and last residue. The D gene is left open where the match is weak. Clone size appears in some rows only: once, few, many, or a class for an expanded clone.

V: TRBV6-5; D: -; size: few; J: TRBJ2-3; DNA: TGTGCCAGCAGACCCCAGGGGAACACAGATACGCAGTATTTT; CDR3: CASRPQGNTDTQYF
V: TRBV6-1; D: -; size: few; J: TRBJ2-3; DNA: TGTGCCAGCAGTCAGAACGAAGATACGCAGTATTTT; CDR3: CASSQNEDTQYF
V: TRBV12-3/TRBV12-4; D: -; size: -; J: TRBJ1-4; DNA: TGTGCCAGCAGTTTTAGGGACGGGTATGAAAAACTGTTTTTT; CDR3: CASSFRDGYEKLFF
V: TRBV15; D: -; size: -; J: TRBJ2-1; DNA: TGTGCCACCAGCAGAGCGGACAGAAAAAATGAGCAGTTCTTC; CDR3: CATSRADRKNEQFF
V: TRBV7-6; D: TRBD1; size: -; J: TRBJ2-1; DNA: TGTGCTAGCAGCTCGGACAGGGGGGCTGAGCAGTTCTTC; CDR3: CASSSDRGAEQFF
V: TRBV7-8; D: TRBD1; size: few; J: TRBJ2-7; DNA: TGTGCCAGCAGCTTGGGACAGACCACCTACGAGCAGTACTTC; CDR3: CASSLGQTTYEQYF
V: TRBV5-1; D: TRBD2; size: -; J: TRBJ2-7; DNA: TGCGCCAGCAGCCACGGGACTAGCGGGGTCGGGGAGGAGCAGTACTTC; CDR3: CASSHGTSGVGEEQYF
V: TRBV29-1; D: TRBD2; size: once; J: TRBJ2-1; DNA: TGCAGCGTTGGAGCTAGCGGGGGAATTTTGGGAGAGCAGTTCTTC; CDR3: CSVGASGGILGEQFF
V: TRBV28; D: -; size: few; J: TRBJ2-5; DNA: TGTGCCAGCAGTCCCCACGGGACACCACAAGAGACCCAGTACTTC; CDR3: CASSPHGTPQETQYF
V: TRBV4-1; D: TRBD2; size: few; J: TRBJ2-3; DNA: TGCGCCAGCAGCCATCCCTACGGGACTAGCGGGGAAACAGATACGCAGTATTTT; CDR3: CASSHPYGTSGETDTQYF
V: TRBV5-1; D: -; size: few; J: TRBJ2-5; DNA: TGCGCCAGCAGCTTGAGGACAGATCGAGAGACCCAGTACTTC; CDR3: CASSLRTDRETQYF
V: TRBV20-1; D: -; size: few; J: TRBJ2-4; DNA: TGCAGTGCTAGCGGGGGACCTCTAGCCAAAAACATTCAGTACTTC; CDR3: CSASGGPLAKNIQYF
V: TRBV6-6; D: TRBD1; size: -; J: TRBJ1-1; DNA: TGTGCCAGCAGCGGACAGGCCGGGCGAGACACTGAAGCTTTCTTT; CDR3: CASSGQAGRDTEAFF
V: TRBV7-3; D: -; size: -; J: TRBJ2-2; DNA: TGTGCCAGCAGCGTAACTACGTTTGCCGAGGAGCTGTTTTTT; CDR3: CASSVTTFAEELFF
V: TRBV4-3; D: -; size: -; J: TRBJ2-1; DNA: TGCGCCAGCAGCCAAGATCTCAGCGGCAATGAGCAGTTCTTC; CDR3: CASSQDLSGNEQFF
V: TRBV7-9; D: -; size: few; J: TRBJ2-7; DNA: TGTGCCAGCAGCTTAATCCCTCGTGGTCCCTCCTACAAGCAGTACTTC; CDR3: CASSLIPRGPSYKQYF
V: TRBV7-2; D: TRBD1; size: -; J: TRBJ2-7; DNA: TGTGCCAGTAGGCCCAGATCCGGGACAGGGGTGAGCGAGCAGTACTTC; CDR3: CASRPRSGTGVSEQYF
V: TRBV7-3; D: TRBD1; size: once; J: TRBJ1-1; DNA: TGTGTCAGCAGCCCCGTCGGGGGACAGGAAGCTTTCTTT; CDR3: CVSSPVGGQEAFF
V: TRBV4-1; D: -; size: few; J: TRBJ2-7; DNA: TGCGCCAGCAGCCAAGATGTGTCTGGGGGGCTGAGCTCCTACGAGCAGTACTTC; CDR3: CASSQDVSGGLSSYEQYF
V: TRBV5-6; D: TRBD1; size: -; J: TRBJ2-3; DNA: TGTGCCAGCAGCTTGGTGACGTTCGGGACAGGGCATGGAGATACGCAGTATTTT; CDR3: CASSLVTFGTGHGDTQYF
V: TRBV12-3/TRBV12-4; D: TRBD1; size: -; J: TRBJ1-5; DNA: TGTGCCAGCAGCGCGACAGGGTCTAGCAATCAGCCCCAGCATTTT; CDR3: CASSATGSSNQPQHF
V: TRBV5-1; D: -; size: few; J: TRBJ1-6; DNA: TGCGCCAGCACCCTTGCGGGGATTTCCTATAATTCACCCCTCCACTTT; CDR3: CASTLAGISYNSPLHF
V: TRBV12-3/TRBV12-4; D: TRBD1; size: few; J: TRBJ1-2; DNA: TGTGCCAGCAGCATAGACAGGGGATATGGCTACACCTTC; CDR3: CASSIDRGYGYTF
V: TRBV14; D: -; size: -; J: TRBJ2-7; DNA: TGTGCCAGCAGCCAAGAGGAAGGGTTAACCTACGAGCAGTACTTC; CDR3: CASSQEEGLTYEQYF
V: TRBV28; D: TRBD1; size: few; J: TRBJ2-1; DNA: TGTGCCAGCAGTTTATCCCCAGGGGGCGTAGGCTCCTACAATGAGCAGTTCTTC; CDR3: CASSLSPGGVGSYNEQFF
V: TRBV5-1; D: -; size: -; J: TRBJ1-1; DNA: TGCGCCAGCAGCTTGGAAGATGGCGGGGACACTGAAGCTTTCTTT; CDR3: CASSLEDGGDTEAFF
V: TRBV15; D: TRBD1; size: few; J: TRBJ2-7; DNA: TGTGCCACCAGCAGAGCCGACAGGGCGGCCGAGCAGTACTTC; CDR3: CATSRADRAAEQYF
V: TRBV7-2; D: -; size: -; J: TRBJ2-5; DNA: TGTGCCAGCGGGGGGGGCAACCCCTCGGAGACCCAGTACTTC; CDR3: CASGGGNPSETQYF
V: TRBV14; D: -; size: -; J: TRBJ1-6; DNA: TGTGCCAGCAGCCAAATCGCGGATGGATCGGGCCGCTCACCCCTCCACTTT; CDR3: CASSQIADGSGRSPLHF